A selection of T cell receptor beta chains follows, all from one sample in a study of blood T cell repertoires in COVID-19. Some clones are missing from TCRdb's copy, which holds only in-frame ones; the method was immunoSEQ multiplex PCR. Of around 200,000 clones in the sample, about 86% were seen once. Sequencing was done on a sample of PBMCs or T cells enriched from blood (not recorded which). These receptors were obtained from a woman aged 30 to 39 who had been exposed to COVID-19. CDR3s include the opening cysteine and the closing phenylalanine or tryptophan. The order of the fields is D gene, J gene, clone size, V gene, CDR3 protein, CDR3 DNA. A D gene is named only where the DNA matches it firmly. The size of a clone is reported for some rows only, either as once, few or many, or as a class for expanded clones.

TRBD1 | TRBJ1-2 | . | TRBV10-3 | CAIKPGDRGANYGYTF | TGTGCCATCAAACCAGGGGACAGGGGGGCTAACTATGGCTACACCTTC
TRBD1 | TRBJ1-3 | . | TRBV5-5 | CASSRDRADSGNTIYF | TGTGCCAGCAGCCGGGACAGGGCAGATTCTGGAAACACCATATATTTT
. | TRBJ2-4 | . | TRBV29-1 | CSVESGRGNIQYF | TGCAGCGTTGAGTCAGGGCGTGGAAACATTCAGTACTTC
TRBD1 | TRBJ2-3 | . | TRBV19 | CASSSGQGVLNTDTQYF | TGTGCCAGTAGTAGCGGACAGGGTGTTTTAAACACAGATACGCAGTATTTT
. | TRBJ1-5 | . | TRBV27 | CASSLFAGLIGNQPQHF | TGTGCCAGCAGTTTATTTGCCGGGTTGATTGGCAATCAGCCCCAGCATTTT
TRBD1 | TRBJ1-1 | . | TRBV5-1 | CASSAGQGSSMNTEAFF | TGCGCCAGCAGCGCAGGACAGGGTTCAAGCATGAACACTGAAGCTTTCTTT
. | TRBJ1-5 | . | TRBV19 | CASRWQGDQPQHF | TGTGCCAGTAGGTGGCAGGGTGATCAGCCCCAGCATTTT
. | TRBJ2-1 | . | TRBV29-1 | CSVRGGEQFF | TGCAGCGTCAGGGGCGGTGAGCAGTTCTTC
. | TRBJ2-6 | . | TRBV27 | CASSLSKRSGANVLTF | TGTGCCAGCAGTTTATCGAAGAGATCTGGGGCCAACGTCCTGACTTTC
TRBD1 | TRBJ1-2 | few | TRBV27 | CASSAHRGMSGYTF | TGTGCCAGCAGTGCCCACAGGGGTATGAGCGGCTACACCTTC
TRBD1 | TRBJ1-5 | . | TRBV24-1 | CATSDRTGGYNQPQHF | TGTGCCACCAGTGATCGGACAGGGGGCTACAATCAGCCCCAGCATTTT
. | TRBJ1-1 | . | TRBV27 | CASSLANAGTEAFF | TGTGCCAGCAGTTTAGCCAACGCGGGCACTGAAGCTTTCTTT
. | TRBJ1-1 | many | TRBV2 | CASSGQLGNTEAFF | TGTGCCAGCAGTGGACAGCTAGGGAACACTGAAGCTTTCTTT
TRBD1 | TRBJ1-2 | . | TRBV11-2 | CASSVGQGIGGYTF | TGTGCCAGCAGCGTAGGACAGGGGATCGGTGGCTACACCTTC
. | TRBJ2-5 | . | TRBV5-1 | CASTGGQFKETQYF | TGCGCCAGCACGGGGGGACAATTCAAAGAGACCCAGTACTTC
. | TRBJ2-3 | . | TRBV29-1 | CSVGPGTDTQYF | TGCAGCGTTGGCCCGGGCACAGATACGCAGTATTTT
TRBD1 | TRBJ1-2 | . | TRBV5-1 | CASSTTAGTGGHGYTF | TGCGCCAGCAGCACGACCGCCGGGACAGGGGGCCATGGCTACACCTTC
. | TRBJ2-5 | . | TRBV5-4 | CASSPDRWRVETQYF | TGTGCCAGCAGCCCAGACAGGTGGCGGGTAGAGACCCAGTACTTC
. | TRBJ2-7 | . | TRBV19 | CASSISGTTYEQYF | TGTGCCAGTAGTATATCGGGGACAACCTACGAGCAGTACTTC
TRBD2 | TRBJ2-1 | . | TRBV3-1/TRBV3-2 | CASSVSGGANEQFF | TGTGCCAGCAGCGTTAGCGGGGGGGCAAATGAGCAGTTCTTC